Listed below are T cell receptor beta chains from one sample, sequenced in a study of cytomegalovirus exposure and HLA in healthy donors. The data were produced by immunoSEQ multiplex PCR, yet TCRdb's version contains in-frame clones alone and is incomplete. The sample holds 150,000 to 250,000 clones, approximately 85% seen once. Sequencing was carried out using PBMCs. All receptors derive from a girl aged 5 to 17 in good health and CMV-seropositive. CDR3s include the opening cysteine and the closing phenylalanine or tryptophan. The D gene is left open where the match is weak. A row's size may be missing; if present it is once, few, many or a size class.

D	J	size	V	CDR3	DNA
.	TRBJ2-3	.	TRBV2	CASSEFGGSTDTQYF	TGTGCCAGCAGTGAATTTGGCGGGAGCACAGATACGCAGTATTTT
TRBD2	TRBJ2-5	.	TRBV10-1	CASRGGGISGGEPSETQYF	TGCGCCAGCAGAGGAGGGGGTATTAGCGGGGGTGAACCCTCGGAGACCCAGTACTTC
.	TRBJ2-7	.	TRBV4-1	CASSQVLQGRDEQYF	TGCGCCAGCAGCCAAGTACTGCAGGGAAGGGACGAGCAGTACTTC
.	TRBJ2-1	.	TRBV9	CASSPDGYFNNEQFF	TGTGCCAGCAGCCCCGACGGGTACTTTAACAATGAGCAGTTCTTC
TRBD1	TRBJ2-1	.	TRBV27	CASSPDRGDNEQFF	TGTGCCAGCAGCCCCGACAGGGGAGACAATGAGCAGTTCTTC
TRBD1	TRBJ2-2	.	TRBV6-1	CASRDRTGQTGELFF	TGTGCCAGCAGGGACCGGACAGGGCAAACCGGGGAGCTGTTTTTT
TRBD1	TRBJ1-3	.	TRBV6-1	CASRGDSRGNTIYF	TGTGCCAGCAGGGGGGACAGCCGAGGAAACACCATATATTTT
.	TRBJ2-7	once	TRBV4-3	CASSRESSYEQYF	TGCGCCAGCAGCCGGGAGAGCTCCTACGAGCAGTACTTC
TRBD2	TRBJ2-1	few	TRBV6-5	CASRALSGGYNEQFF	TGTGCCAGCAGAGCCCTAAGCGGGGGATACAATGAGCAGTTCTTC
TRBD1	TRBJ1-1	.	TRBV6-1	CASSEVGTVNTEAFF	TGTGCCAGCAGTGAAGTGGGGACAGTGAACACTGAAGCTTTCTTT
.	TRBJ2-1	few	TRBV2	CASGFGSNEQFF	TGTGCCAGCGGATTCGGGAGCAATGAGCAGTTCTTC
TRBD1	TRBJ1-2	.	TRBV6-6	CASSLDQGEANYGYTF	TGTGCCAGCAGCTTGGATCAGGGGGAGGCTAACTATGGCTACACCTTC
TRBD1	TRBJ1-2	.	TRBV6-6	CASSSGQGARGYTF	TGTGCCAGCAGTTCCGGACAGGGGGCCCGTGGCTACACCTTC
.	TRBJ2-2	few	TRBV5-6	CASSLVGFANTGELFF	TGTGCCAGCAGCTTGGTCGGGTTCGCGAACACCGGGGAGCTGTTTTTT
TRBD2	TRBJ2-5	.	TRBV7-2	CASSLEFGGRGETQYF	TGTGCCAGCAGCTTAGAGTTTGGGGGGAGGGGAGAGACCCAGTACTTC
.	TRBJ1-6	.	TRBV11-2	CASTPYADSPLHF	TGTGCCAGCACCCCCTACGCGGATTCACCCCTCCACTTT
.	TRBJ2-3	.	TRBV6-1	CASSQGGPGGTDTQYF	TGTGCCAGCAGTCAAGGAGGACCAGGGGGGACAGATACGCAGTATTTT
TRBD2	TRBJ2-1	.	TRBV5-1	CASSSSLAGGPLNEQFF	TGCGCCAGCAGCTCATCCCTAGCGGGGGGCCCTCTCAATGAGCAGTTCTTC
.	TRBJ1-2	.	TRBV11-2	CASSLGETGFADNGYTF	TGTGCCAGCAGCTTAGGAGAAACAGGGTTTGCTGATAATGGCTACACCTTC
.	TRBJ1-2	.	TRBV19	CATAEGGYGGYTF	TGTGCCACTGCTGAGGGAGGTTATGGTGGCTACACCTTC
.	TRBJ1-2	.	TRBV4-3	CASSQDRSRVYGYTF	TGCGCCAGCAGCCAAGATCGGTCCAGGGTATATGGCTACACCTTC
.	TRBJ1-1	.	TRBV4-3	CASSQFGADTEAFF	TGCGCCAGCAGCCAATTTGGGGCAGACACTGAAGCTTTCTTT
.	TRBJ2-3	.	TRBV9	CASSVGTSTDTQYF	TGTGCCAGCAGCGTAGGAACTAGCACAGATACGCAGTATTTT
TRBD1	TRBJ1-1	few	TRBV19	CASSIGQGNTEAFF	TGTGCCAGTAGTATCGGACAGGGTAACACTGAAGCTTTCTTT
TRBD1	TRBJ2-7	.	TRBV6-5	CASSSHRGTSYEQYF	TGTGCCAGCAGTTCGCACAGGGGAACGTCCTACGAGCAGTACTTC
TRBD2	TRBJ2-7	.	TRBV11-3	CASSLGASGSSYEQYF	TGTGCCAGCAGCTTAGGCGCTAGCGGGAGCTCCTACGAGCAGTACTTC
.	TRBJ2-1	.	TRBV11-3	CASSLEGSSYNEQFF	TGTGCCAGCAGCTTAGAAGGGAGCTCCTACAATGAGCAGTTCTTC
.	TRBJ2-1	.	TRBV5-8	CASSLGLERNEQFF	TGTGCCAGCAGCTTGGGCCTCGAGCGAAATGAGCAGTTCTTC
TRBD2	TRBJ2-2	.	TRBV6-4	CASSPGLAGVTGELFF	TGTGCCAGCAGTCCGGGACTAGCGGGGGTCACCGGGGAGCTGTTTTTT
TRBD1	TRBJ1-4	.	TRBV2	CASRGTVNEKLFF	TGTGCCAGCAGGGGGACAGTTAATGAAAAACTGTTTTTT
.	TRBJ1-4	.	TRBV2	CASSALDGRWDEKLFF	TGTGCCAGCAGCGCATTGGACGGGAGGTGGGATGAAAAACTGTTTTTT